A single sample gave rise to the 5 T cell receptor beta chains below, sequenced in a study of radiotherapy plus CTLA-4 blockade in lung cancer. TCRdb's copy holds only in-frame clones and misses some; the assay was immunoSEQ multiplex PCR. This table has roughly 97,000 clones, approximately 75% appearing once. Sequencing used peripheral blood, obtained from a patient treated with radiotherapy plus ipilimumab. These receptors were obtained from a human donor with non-small cell lung cancer who had a partial response to radiotherapy plus ipilimumab. Some clones in this sample may be carry-over from other donors' samples.

The chain has TRBV11-3 and TRBJ2-1, with TRBD1 identical over 11 bases. The junction had 5 bases not matched to a gene; V was cut back by 3 bases and J by 7 bases. Germline CDR1 reads SGHNT; CDR2 reads YENEEA. The CDR3 has 15 residues. CDR3: CASSFRTGGLNEQFF. The CDR3 coding sequence is TGTGCCAGCAGCTTTAGGACAGGGGGCTTGAATGAGCAGTTCTTC.

The genes are TRBV4-2 and TRBJ2-1; 10 nucleotides match TRBD2. CDR1 and CDR2 from the germline V gene are LGHNA and YNFKEQ. Trimming took 2 bases from V and 4 from J; bases not matched to a gene: 5. CDR3 length: 16 amino acids. The CDR3 DNA reads TGTGCCAGCAGCCAAACGGGTAGCGGGAGGTACAATGAGCAGTTCTTC. Protein sequence: CASSQTGSGRYNEQFF.

The gene calls are TRBV5-1 and TRBJ2-5; 10 bases agree with TRBD1. The DNA end is a closer match to TRBJ2-7, so the J assignment may be wrong. The CDR3 contains 13 residues. Germline CDR1 is SGHRS and CDR2 is YFSETQ. This CDR3 reads CASSLGTGGEQYF. CDR3 in DNA: TGCGCCAGCAGCTTGGGGACAGGGGGCGAGCAGTACTTC.

This clone has only one observation. This chain uses TRBV10-1 with TRBJ2-3; a possible D gene is TRBD1 (6 bases). The CDR3 has 17 residues. V gave up 8 bases and J gave up 6 bases, with 27 bases separating them. CDR1 and CDR2 (germline): WNHNN, SYGVQD (reference sequence). The CDR3 protein is CASPPRTSGVVFDTQYF. DNA of the CDR3: TGCGCCAGCCCGCCGAGAACCTCAGGGGTAGTCTTTGATACGCAGTATTTT.

The chain carries TRBV7-2 and TRBJ2-3, with 12 positions matching TRBD2. CDR3 length: 17 amino acids. The V gene end was trimmed by 4 bases and the J gene end by 6 bases; junction bases not matched to a gene: 11. Germline CDR1 is SGHTA and CDR2 is FQGNSA. CDR3 coding DNA: TGTGCCAGCAGCTCAGGGCGGGGACTAGCGGGTTGGGATACGCAGTATTTT. This gives the protein CASSSGRGLAGWDTQYF.